This T cell receptor (beta chain) appears in the sequencing data of a study of shared clonotypes between healthy human individuals. Study-level results: In this cohort, only blood was sampled, and tissue repertoires likely differ.

Turning to this clone: The antigen is unknown.

Sequenced by immunoSEQ multiplex PCR; TCRdb stores in-frame clones only, minus some. The sample carries millions of clones, roughly 95% recorded once. The source is a man in his late teens or twenties in good health. Material for sequencing was naive CD4+ T cells sorted from blood. Described subset: CD45RA+ positively selected.

This CDR3 reads CASSRDEANYGYTF. The CDR3 region has the DNA TGTGCCAGCTCCCGGGACGAAGCTAACTATGGCTACACCTTC. This rearrangement joins TRBV2 to TRBJ1-2; TRBD1 is a possible D gene (5 bases). The CDR3 consists of 14 residues. CDR1 SNHLY and CDR2 FYNNEI come from the germline V gene. Trimming shortened V by 8 bases and J by 0 bases, and 13 bases separated the two germline ends.